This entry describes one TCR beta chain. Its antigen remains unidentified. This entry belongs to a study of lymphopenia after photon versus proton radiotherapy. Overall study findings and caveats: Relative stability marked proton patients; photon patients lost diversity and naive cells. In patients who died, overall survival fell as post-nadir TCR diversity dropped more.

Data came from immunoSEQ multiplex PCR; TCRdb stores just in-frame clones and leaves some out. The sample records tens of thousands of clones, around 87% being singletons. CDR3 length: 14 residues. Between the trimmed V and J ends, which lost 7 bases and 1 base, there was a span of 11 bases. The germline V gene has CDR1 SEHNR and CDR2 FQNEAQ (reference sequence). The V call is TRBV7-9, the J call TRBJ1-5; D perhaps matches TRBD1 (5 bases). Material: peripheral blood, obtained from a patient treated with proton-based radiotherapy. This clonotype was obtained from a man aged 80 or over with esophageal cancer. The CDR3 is CASMAGGSNQPQHF. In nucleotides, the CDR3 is TGTGCCAGCATGGCGGGGGGGAGCAATCAGCCCCAGCATTTT.